The 25 T cell receptor beta chains presented below share a single source sample, sequenced in a study of cytomegalovirus exposure and HLA in healthy donors. The PCR made use of 60 Vbeta and 13 Jbeta primers. Measured with immunoSEQ multiplex PCR; TCRdb has only the in-frame clones, and not every one. Its table records approximately 200,000 clones. The specimen sequenced was PBMCs. These receptors all come from a boy aged 5-17 years in good health and CMV-seronegative.

This sequence joins TRBV9 and TRBJ1-4; 10 bases match TRBD1. The germline V gene has CDR1 SGDLS and CDR2 YYNGEE. V lost 5 bases, J lost 8 bases, and 6 bases stayed unmatched. The CDR3 is made up of 14 amino acids. The CDR3 sequence: CASSGQGGREKLFF. Here the CDR3 DNA reads TGTGCCAGCAGTGGACAGGGGGGCCGGGAAAAACTGTTTTTT.

V is TRBV5-1 and J is TRBJ2-3; 8 bases fit TRBD2. After removal of 0 bases from V and 2 bases from J, the junction contained 5 bases not matched to a gene. The germline V gene encodes CDR1 SGHRS and CDR2 YFSETQ. CDR3 size: 16 residues. CDR3 nucleotides: TGCGCCAGCAGCTTGGGAGCGGGGGTGAACACAGATACGCAGTATTTT. It encodes CASSLGAGVNTDTQYF. Looking up the rest from reference TRBV5-1 and TRBJ2-3 gives the full variable domain: KAGVTQTPRYLIKTRGQQVTLSCSPISGHRSVSWYQQTPGQGLQFLFEYFSETQRNKGNFPGRFSGRQFSNSRSEMNVSTLELGDSALYLCASSLGAGVNTDTQYFGPGTRLTVL.

The chain joins TRBV20-1 to TRBJ1-1; D gene ambiguous. V lost 1 base and J lost 6, with 6 bases in between. This CDR3 region has 11 residues. Germline values: CDR1 DFQATT, CDR2 SNEGSKA (reference sequence). The CDR3 DNA reads TGCAGTGCTAGAGGAGTCCCTGAAGCTTTCTTT. It translates to CSARGVPEAFF.

This sequence joins TRBV19 and TRBJ1-1; 10 bases match TRBD1. The CDR3 length is 14 residues. Losses at the gene ends were 6 bases for V and 7 bases for J; bases not matched to a gene: 8. Germline loops: CDR1 LNHDA, CDR2 SQIVND (reference sequence). CDR3 bases: TGTGCCAGTAGGGAGACAGGGGGCTTAATTGAAGCTTTCTTT. Translating gives CASRETGGLIEAFF.

Written as DNA, the CDR3 is TGCGCCAGCAGACCTACTACGGTTGAAGCTTTCTTT. Protein: CASRPTTVEAFF. This chain joins TRBV23-1 and TRBJ1-1; D call uncertain. TRBV23-1 is known as an ORF, though its function is uncertain. The CDR3 sequence is 12 residues long. The V end was cut by 6 bases, the J end by 7 bases, with 12 bases between.

This chain links TRBV5-1 with TRBJ2-5; 10 bases are shared with TRBD2. Per germline, CDR1 SGHRS and CDR2 YFSETQ. CDR3 length: 15 amino acids. With V trimmed by 0 bases and J by 3 bases, 2 bases remained unmatched. CDR3: CASSLGLAGEETQYF. The CDR3, as DNA: TGCGCCAGCAGCTTGGGTCTAGCGGGGGAAGAGACCCAGTACTTC.

The CDR3 here is CASSLDRQTYEQYF. The CDR3 DNA follows: TGTGCCAGCAGCTTGGACAGGCAAACCTACGAGCAGTACTTC. This chain links TRBV5-4 with TRBJ2-7, with a weak D call TRBD1 (5 bases). The ends were cut back, 0 bases at V and 2 bases at J, with 9 bases in the middle. CDR1 and CDR2 from the germline V gene are SGHNT and YYREEE (reference sequence). The CDR3 totals 14 residues.

The CDR3 region has the DNA TGTGCCAGTAGTCGGGACAGCTATGGCTACACCTTC. Translating it yields CASSRDSYGYTF. This rearrangement joins TRBV19 to TRBJ1-2; 7 nucleotides line up with TRBD1. The CDR3 contains 12 residues. V trimming: 5 bases; J trimming: 4 bases; junction bases outside the gene matches: 1. Per germline, CDR1 LNHDA and CDR2 SQIVND (reference sequence). Together with reference TRBV19 and TRBJ1-2, the CDR3 gives the full variable domain: DGGITQSPKYLFRKEGQNVTLSCEQNLNHDAMYWYRQDPGQGLRLIYYSQIVNDFQKGDIAEGYSVSREKKESFPLTVTSAQKNPTAFYLCASSRDSYGYTFGSGTRLTVV.

The chain combines TRBV5-1 with TRBJ2-5; 9 bases match TRBD1. V shed 5 bases and J 2 bases; nucleotides not matched to a gene: 13. The CDR3 length is 17 residues. Germline V lookup: CDR1 SGHRS, CDR2 YFSETQ. The CDR3 DNA reads TGCGCCAGCAGGAGCGACAGGGGGGTCAGGCCACAAGAGACCCAGTACTTC. It is translated as CASRSDRGVRPQETQYF. Together with reference TRBV5-1 and TRBJ2-5, the CDR3 gives the full variable domain: KAGVTQTPRYLIKTRGQQVTLSCSPISGHRSVSWYQQTPGQGLQFLFEYFSETQRNKGNFPGRFSGRQFSNSRSEMNVSTLELGDSALYLCASRSDRGVRPQETQYFGPGTRLLVL.

V and J are TRBV21-1 and TRBJ1-2; the D segment call TRBD1 is taken from the table without a DNA check. TRBV21-1 is shown as a pseudogene. This CDR3 has 16 amino acids. The CDR3 protein is CASGRDREEANYGYTF. The CDR3 DNA is TGTGCCAGCGGACGGGACAGGGAGGAAGCAAACTATGGCTACACCTTC.

V usage is TRBV19 and J usage is TRBJ1-2, with no clear D. V lost 4 bases to trimming and J lost 1 base, with 13 bases between them. The CDR3 sequence is 15 residues long. In germline, CDR1 is LNHDA, CDR2 SQIVND (reference sequence). The CDR3 sequence: CASSTKFNGNYGYTF. Written as DNA, the CDR3 is TGTGCCAGTAGTACGAAGTTTAACGGTAACTATGGCTACACCTTC.

The CDR3 nucleotides are TGTGCCAGTAGTCCTAGGTCAGGGGATAATTCACCCCTCCACTTT. It yields the protein CASSPRSGDNSPLHF. This sequence joins TRBV19 and TRBJ1-6; tentatively, D is TRBD1 (6 bases). There are 15 residues in the CDR3. CDR1 and CDR2 from the germline V gene are LNHDA and SQIVND (reference sequence). Between the trimmed V and J ends, which lost 5 bases and 5 bases, there was a span of 13 bases.

This chain connects TRBV11-2 to TRBJ2-7; no firm D call. Germline V gives CDR1 SGHAT, CDR2 FQNNGV. CDR3 size: 13 residues. V shed 6 bases and J shed 0 bases, with 9 bases lying between them. The DNA for the CDR3 is TGTGCCAGCAGTACCGTCAGCTCCTACGAGCAGTACTTC. Its translation: CASSTVSSYEQYF.

V usage is TRBV29-1 and J usage is TRBJ2-7; weak D call: TRBD2 (6 bases). Looked up from germline, CDR1 is SQVTM and CDR2 is ANQGSEA. Trimming left V 2 bases short and J 0 bases short, with 11 bases between. The CDR3 loop spans 14 amino acids. CDR3 residues: CSVESGVSSYEQYF. The CDR3 DNA follows: TGCAGCGTTGAATCGGGGGTAAGCTCCTACGAGCAGTACTTC.

The chain couples TRBV4-2 to TRBJ2-6, with 9 bases identical to TRBD2. Germline V lookup: CDR1 LGHNA, CDR2 YNFKEQ. V lost 8 bases to trimming and J lost 1 base; unmatched junction nucleotides: 6. The CDR3 loop spans 16 amino acids. The CDR3 here is CASRPRGGSGANVLTF. CDR3 bases: TGTGCCAGCCGCCCGCGGGGGGGTTCTGGGGCCAACGTCCTGACTTTC.

This chain links TRBV9 with TRBJ1-1, with TRBD1 matching 7 bases. With V trimmed by 4 bases and J by 0 bases, 9 bases remained unmatched. Per germline, CDR1 SGDLS and CDR2 YYNGEE. The CDR3 length is 16 residues. CDR3 coding DNA: TGTGCCAGCAGCAAATTACGGACAGGCATGAACACTGAAGCTTTCTTT. Its translation is CASSKLRTGMNTEAFF.

The chain combines TRBV5-1 with TRBJ2-7; D not certain. V dropped 3 bases and J dropped 2 bases, with 9 bases sitting between them. Germline V gene sequence: CDR1 SGHRS, CDR2 YFSETQ. The CDR3 runs to 13 residues. DNA for the CDR3: TGCGCCAGCAGCTGGGCCCGCGCCTACGAGCAGTACTTC. Translated, it gives CASSWARAYEQYF. The full variable domain, completed using reference TRBV5-1 and TRBJ2-7, is KAGVTQTPRYLIKTRGQQVTLSCSPISGHRSVSWYQQTPGQGLQFLFEYFSETQRNKGNFPGRFSGRQFSNSRSEMNVSTLELGDSALYLCASSWARAYEQYFGPGTRLTVT.

The chain has TRBV28 and TRBJ2-5; D is possibly TRBD2 (6 bases). V lost 6 bases and J 3 bases, leaving 14 bases between the germline ends. CDR1 is MDHEN, CDR2 SYDVKM, per germline. CDR3 size: 14 residues. The CDR3 sequence is CASRGLTREETQYF. Written as DNA, the CDR3 is TGTGCCAGCAGGGGACTGACCCGAGAAGAGACCCAGTACTTC.

V usage is TRBV28 and J usage is TRBJ2-7, with D possibly TRBD2 on 6 matching bases. Deletions cut 3 bases from V and 2 bases from J, with 8 bases between. CDR1 is MDHEN, CDR2 SYDVKM, per germline. CDR3 length: 13 amino acids. CDR3 loop: CASSFREAYEQYF. In DNA form, the CDR3 reads TGTGCCAGCAGTTTTAGGGAGGCCTACGAGCAGTACTTC.

J is TRBJ1-1 and V is TRBV4-1; TRBD1 aligns across 7 bases. The germline CDR1 and CDR2 sequences are MGHRA and YSYEKL. The junction had 7 bases not matched to a gene; V was cut back by 4 bases and J by 2 bases. The CDR3 extends over 15 amino acids. CDR3 sequence reads: CASSPPDRDNTEAFF. The CDR3 coding sequence is TGCGCCAGCAGCCCCCCTGACAGGGACAACACTGAAGCTTTCTTT.

J is TRBJ2-3 and V is TRBV25-1; the D gene is possibly TRBD2 (5 bases). V dropped 3 bases and J dropped 3 bases, with 16 bases sitting between them. The V gene's germline CDR1 is MGHDK and CDR2 SYGVNS. The CDR3 is 16 amino acids. CDR3 DNA: TGTGCCAGCAGTGACCCTCGCCTAGCTGGAACAGATACGCAGTATTTT. Residues: CASSDPRLAGTDTQYF.

The chain couples TRBV6-6 to TRBJ2-3, with TRBD2 identical over 7 bases. The CDR3 sequence is 16 residues long. Germline V gene sequence: CDR1 MNHNY, CDR2 SVGAGI (reference sequence). V gave up 2 bases and J gave up 1 base; unmatched junction bases: 6. As DNA, the CDR3 is TGTGCCAGCAGTTACCTCATTACTAGCGGCACAGATACGCAGTATTTT. Translation gives CASSYLITSGTDTQYF.

J is TRBJ1-1 and V is TRBV5-1, with 10 bases identical to TRBD1. Germline V gene lookup returns CDR1 SGHRS and CDR2 YFSETQ. The CDR3 contains 14 residues. The junction had 6 bases not matched to a gene; V was cut back by 4 bases and J by 6 bases. For the CDR3, the DNA is TGCGCCAGCAGCAGCGACAGGGGGCTATCTGAAGCTTTCTTT. Translating gives CASSSDRGLSEAFF.

For the CDR3, the DNA is TGTGCCAGTAGTATTCGACTGATTAACACCGGGGAGCTGTTTTTT. Translated: CASSIRLINTGELFF. This chain joins TRBV19 and TRBJ2-2; D not certain. V lost 3 bases and J lost 2, with 10 bases in between. Germline lookup yields CDR1 LNHDA and CDR2 SQIVND (reference sequence). The CDR3 spans 15 residues.

The chain employs TRBV27 and TRBJ1-1; maybe TRBD1 (6 bases). Trimming left V 6 bases short and J 0 bases short, with 14 bases between. CDR3 length: 15 residues. Germline values: CDR1 MNHEY, CDR2 SMNVEV (reference sequence). The CDR3 DNA is TGTGCCAGCAGAACCGCCGGACAGTTGAACACTGAAGCTTTCTTT. It yields the protein CASRTAGQLNTEAFF.